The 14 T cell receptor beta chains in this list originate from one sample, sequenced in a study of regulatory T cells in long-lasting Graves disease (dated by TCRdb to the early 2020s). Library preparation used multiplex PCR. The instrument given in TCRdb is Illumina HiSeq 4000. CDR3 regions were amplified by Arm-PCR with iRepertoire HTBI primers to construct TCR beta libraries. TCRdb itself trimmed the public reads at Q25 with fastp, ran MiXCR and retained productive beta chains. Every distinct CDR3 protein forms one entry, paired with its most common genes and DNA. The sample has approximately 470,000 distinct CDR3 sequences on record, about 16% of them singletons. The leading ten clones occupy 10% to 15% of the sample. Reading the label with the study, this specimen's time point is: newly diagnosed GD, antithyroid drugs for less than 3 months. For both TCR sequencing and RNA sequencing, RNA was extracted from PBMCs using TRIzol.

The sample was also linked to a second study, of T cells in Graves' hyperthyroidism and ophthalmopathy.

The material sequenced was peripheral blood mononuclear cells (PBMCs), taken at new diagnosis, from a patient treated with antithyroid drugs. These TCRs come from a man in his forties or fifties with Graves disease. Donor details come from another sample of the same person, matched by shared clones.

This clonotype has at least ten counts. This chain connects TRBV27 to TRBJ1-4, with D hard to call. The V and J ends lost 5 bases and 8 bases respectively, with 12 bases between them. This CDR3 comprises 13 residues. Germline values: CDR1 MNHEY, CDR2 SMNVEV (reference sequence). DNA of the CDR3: TGTGCCAGCAGTATATGGGCAGGAGAAAAACTGTTTTTT. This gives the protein CASSIWAGEKLFF.

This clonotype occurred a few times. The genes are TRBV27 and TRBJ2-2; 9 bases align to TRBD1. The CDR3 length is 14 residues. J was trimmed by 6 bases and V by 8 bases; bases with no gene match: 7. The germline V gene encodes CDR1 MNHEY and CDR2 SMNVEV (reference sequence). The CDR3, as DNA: TGTGCCAGCGGACGGACAGGGGTGTCCGGGGAGCTGTTTTTT. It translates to CASGRTGVSGELFF.

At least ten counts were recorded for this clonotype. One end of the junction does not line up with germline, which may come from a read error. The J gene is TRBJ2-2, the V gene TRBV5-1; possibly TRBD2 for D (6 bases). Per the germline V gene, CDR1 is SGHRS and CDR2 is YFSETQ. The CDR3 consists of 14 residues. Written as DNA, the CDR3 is TGTGCCAGCAGCTTCTCGGGGGACACCGGGGAGCTGTTTTTT. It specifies CASSFSGDTGELFF.

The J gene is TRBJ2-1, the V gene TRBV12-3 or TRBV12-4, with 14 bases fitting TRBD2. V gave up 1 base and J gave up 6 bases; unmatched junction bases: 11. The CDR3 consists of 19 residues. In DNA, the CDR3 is TGTGCCAGCAGTTTAGTGCGGAGGGGGACTAGCGGGAGTGGCAATGAGCAGTTCTTC. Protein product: CASSLVRRGTSGSGNEQFF.

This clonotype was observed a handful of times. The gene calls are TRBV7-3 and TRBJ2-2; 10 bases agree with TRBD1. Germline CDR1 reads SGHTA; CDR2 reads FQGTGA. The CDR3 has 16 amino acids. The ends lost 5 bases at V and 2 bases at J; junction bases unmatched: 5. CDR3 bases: TGTGCCAGCAGCAAAGACAGGGGGCTAAACACCGGGGAGCTGTTTTTT. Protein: CASSKDRGLNTGELFF.

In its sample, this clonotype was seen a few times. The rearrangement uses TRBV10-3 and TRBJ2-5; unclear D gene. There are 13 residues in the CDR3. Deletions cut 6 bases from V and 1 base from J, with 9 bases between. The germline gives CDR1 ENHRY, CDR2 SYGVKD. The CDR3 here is CAIRVSIQETQYF. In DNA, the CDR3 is TGTGCCATCAGGGTCAGTATCCAAGAGACCCAGTACTTC.

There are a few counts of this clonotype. CDR3 sequence (DNA): TGTGCCAGCAGCTTGAGGGCTCGCAATGAGCAGTTCTTC. This sequence encodes CASSLRARNEQFF. This chain joins TRBV7-3 and TRBJ2-1, with TRBD2 as a possible D gene (5 bases). V was trimmed by 3 bases and J by 6 bases, leaving 9 bases between them. CDR3 length: 13 residues. Germline CDR1 is SGHTA and CDR2 is FQGTGA. Looking up the rest from reference TRBV7-3 and TRBJ2-1 gives the full variable domain: GAGVSQTPSNKVTEKGKYVELRCDPISGHTALYWYRQSLGQGPEFLIYFQGTGAADDSGLPNDRFFAVRPEGSVSTLKIQRTERGDSAVYLCASSLRARNEQFFGPGTRLTVL.

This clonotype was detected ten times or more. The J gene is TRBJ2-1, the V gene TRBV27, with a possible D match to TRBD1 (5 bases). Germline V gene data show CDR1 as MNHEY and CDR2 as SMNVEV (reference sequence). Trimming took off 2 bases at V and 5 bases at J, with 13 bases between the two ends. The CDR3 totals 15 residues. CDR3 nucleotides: TGTGCCAGCAGTTTAGGCCCGTCAGGGAACAATGAGCAGTTCTTC. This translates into CASSLGPSGNNEQFF.

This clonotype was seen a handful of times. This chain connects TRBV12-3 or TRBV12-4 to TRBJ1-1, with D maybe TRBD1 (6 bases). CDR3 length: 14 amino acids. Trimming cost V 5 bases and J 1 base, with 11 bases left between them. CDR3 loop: CASSKTGTNTEAFF. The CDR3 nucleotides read TGTGCCAGCAGTAAGACAGGCACGAACACTGAAGCTTTCTTT.

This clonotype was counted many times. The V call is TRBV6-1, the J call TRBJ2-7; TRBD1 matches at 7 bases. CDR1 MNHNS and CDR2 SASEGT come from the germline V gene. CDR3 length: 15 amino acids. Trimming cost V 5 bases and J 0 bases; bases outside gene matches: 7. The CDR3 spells CASSKFRDSSYEQYF. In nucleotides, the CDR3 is TGTGCCAGCAGTAAGTTTAGGGACAGCTCCTACGAGCAGTACTTC.

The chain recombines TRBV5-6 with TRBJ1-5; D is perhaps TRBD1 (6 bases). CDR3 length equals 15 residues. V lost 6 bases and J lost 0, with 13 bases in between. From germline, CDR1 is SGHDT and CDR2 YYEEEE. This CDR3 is CASNQGLYSNQPQHF. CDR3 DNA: TGTGCCAGCAATCAGGGGTTGTATAGCAATCAGCCCCAGCATTTT.

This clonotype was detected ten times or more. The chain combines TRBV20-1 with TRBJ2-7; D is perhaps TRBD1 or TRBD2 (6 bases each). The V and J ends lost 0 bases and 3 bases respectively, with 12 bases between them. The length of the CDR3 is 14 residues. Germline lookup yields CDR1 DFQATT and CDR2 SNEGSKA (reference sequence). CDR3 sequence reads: CSARDRGGLYEQYF. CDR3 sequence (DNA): TGCAGTGCTAGAGATCGAGGGGGGCTCTACGAGCAGTACTTC.

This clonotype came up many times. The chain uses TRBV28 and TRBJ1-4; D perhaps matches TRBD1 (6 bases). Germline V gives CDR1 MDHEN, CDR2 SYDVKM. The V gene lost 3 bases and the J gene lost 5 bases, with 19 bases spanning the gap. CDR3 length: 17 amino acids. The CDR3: CASSFRRDIPHNEKLFF. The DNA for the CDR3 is TGTGCCAGCAGTTTCCGTCGGGACATCCCCCACAATGAAAAACTGTTTTTT.

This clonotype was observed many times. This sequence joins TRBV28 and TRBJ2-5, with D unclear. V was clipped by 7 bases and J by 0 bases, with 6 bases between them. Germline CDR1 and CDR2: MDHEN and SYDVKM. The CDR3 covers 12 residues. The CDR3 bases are TGTGCCAGCACTGGAGACCAAGAGACCCAGTACTTC. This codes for CASTGDQETQYF. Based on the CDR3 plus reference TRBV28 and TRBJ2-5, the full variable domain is DVKVTQSSRYLVKRTGEKVFLECVQDMDHENMFWYRQDPGLGLRLIYFSYDVKMKEKGDIPEGYSVSREKKERFSLILESASTNQTSMYLCASTGDQETQYFGPGTRLLVL.